This T cell receptor beta chain was sequenced during a study of cytomegalovirus exposure and HLA in healthy donors. The V gene lost 0 bases and the J gene lost 6 bases, with 15 bases spanning the gap. The CDR3 length is 16 residues. Germline values: CDR1 SNHLY, CDR2 FYNNEI. Data came from immunoSEQ multiplex PCR; TCRdb stores just in-frame clones and leaves some out. The sample carries some 250,000 clones, approximately 83% recorded once. The material sequenced was PBMCs. This clonotype originated in a woman aged 25 to 45 in good health and CMV-seropositive. This chain uses TRBV2 with TRBJ1-5; tentative D call: TRBD1 (5 bases). The CDR3 DNA follows: TGTGCCAGCAGTGAAGCGCTTGGGGGGAAAGGTCAGCCCCAGCATTTT. Translated: CASSEALGGKGQPQHF.